This T cell receptor beta chain was captured by sequencing in a study of T-cell reconstitution after alpha-beta-depleted transplantation in children. It was with unique molecular identifiers that the TCRbeta library was prepared. Each CDR3 protein gets one entry after TCRdb re-called the PCR reads with MiXCR. Among around 440,000 distinct CDR3 sequences listed, about 10% were seen once. A word on this clonotype: Antigen specificity is unknown.

Regarding the study as a whole: Certain patients had high TCRbeta diversity at day 60, and it came from recipient T cells and thymic progenitors that survived. Reportedly, roughly two months post-transplant, alpha-beta T cells arose from several hundred expanded graft clones.

This CDR3 comprises 15 residues. V dropped 6 bases and J dropped 1; count of bases not matched to a gene: 4. Sequenced material: PBMCs, taken before TCRalphabeta/CD19-depleted stem cell transplant. The sequence was obtained from a child aged 2-15 years with inherited bone marrow failure, due to receive a stem cell transplant. The rearrangement uses TRBV12-3 or TRBV12-4 and TRBJ2-2, with TRBD1 identical over 8 bases. DNA of the CDR3: TGTGCCAGCAGACGGACAGGGCGGAACACCGGGGAGCTGTTTTTT. It codes for CASRRTGRNTGELFF.